The rows below give T cell receptor beta chains drawn from one sample of a study of identical twins. MiXCR, run by TCRdb on the 5' RACE reads, gives a single entry per CDR3 protein. This table holds about 690,000 distinct CDR3 sequences, less than 25% found once. The sample was also reused in another study, on T cells expressing NK-cell markers.

Sequencing used PBMCs. The receptor source for this set is a young woman in good health. Both conserved end residues are part of each CDR3.

v_gene	CDR3aa
TRBV12-3/TRBV12-4	CVPKGEQYF
TRBV6-5	CASSYSERKETQYF
TRBV12-3/TRBV12-4	CASSRQGIVTF
TRBV7-9	CASTYEEVAGSTDTQYF
TRBV18	CASSNRLAGTKNIQYF
TRBV5-6	CASSLDLGNQYF
TRBV4-2	CASSPTLPEETQYF
TRBV12-3/TRBV12-4	CASRLIAGGQRGELFF
TRBV12-3/TRBV12-4	CASSFKGGGHHEQFF
TRBV3-1	CASSQRTVNPGYTF
TRBV5-1	CASSKDRGLFEQYF
TRBV20-1	CSGTRENYEQYF
TRBV6-1	CASTDPGDRKRDRSYEQYF
TRBV5-1	CASKEGLGEKLFF
TRBV20-1	CSASKVEQFF
TRBV7-2	CASSIVRGFGAFF
TRBV20-1	CSASHPDQPQHF
TRBV6-5	CASSLPPSYNEQFF
TRBV20-1	CSASHTLTGELFF
TRBV5-6	CASNRGDTQYF
TRBV12-3/TRBV12-4	CASSLHGRSAGANVLTF
TRBV20-1	CSATEGNTGELFF
TRBV6-5	CASSYSAGAHNEQYF
TRBV10-3	CAIPKTSDGTGELFF
TRBV7-9	CASSPGTGASPLHF
TRBV6-6	CASSVTGAWYF
TRBV5-1	CASSGGTGNTEAFF
TRBV4-1	CASSQWGQGVEAFF
TRBV20-1	CSARELRDQPQHF
TRBV7-6	CASSLEWTGYDGYTF
TRBV7-9	CASSPPRTVAKNIQYF
TRBV7-2	CASSSGGATYEQYF
TRBV20-1	CSARRGGTASNQPQHF
TRBV6-1	CASSGTGGRNEQFF
TRBV19	CASQGTNGNEQFF
TRBV12-3/TRBV12-4	CASSFSPRQGAYEQYF
TRBV12-3/TRBV12-4	CASSRAVAPTEAFF